The 2 T cell receptor beta chains below come from one sample, sequenced in a study of T cell responses to AZD1222 COVID-19 vaccine. Clones were read by immunoSEQ multiplex PCR, and TCRdb kept only the in-frame ones, dropping some. Seen here are approximately 90,000 clones, about nine tenths observed once, and the top ten hold around 5.5%. The starting material was peripheral blood, obtained 28 days after the second AZD1222 dose. Every receptor here comes from an adult who received the AZD1222 COVID-19 vaccine.

This rearrangement joins TRBV7-3 to TRBJ2-7, with 8 bases identical to TRBD1. Per the germline V gene, CDR1 is SGHTA and CDR2 is FQGTGA. Trimming at V came to 5 bases and at J to 7 bases, leaving 7 bases not matched to a gene. This CDR3 spans 13 amino acids. The DNA for the CDR3 is TGTGCCAGCAGCCCCCAGGGGGCAGGGGAGCAGTACTTC. Protein product: CASSPQGAGEQYF.

This clone was found a few times. The V and J genes are TRBV3-1 (or the pseudogene TRBV3-2) and TRBJ2-7; no definite D call. The CDR3 contains 16 residues. V was shortened by 2 bases and J by 2 bases, with 16 bases between the two germline ends. Germline values: CDR1 LGHDT, CDR2 YNNKEL (reference sequence). DNA of the CDR3: TGTGCCAGCAGCCAAAGTCTCTTGGGTGGGACCTACGAGCAGTACTTC. Encoded protein: CASSQSLLGGTYEQYF.